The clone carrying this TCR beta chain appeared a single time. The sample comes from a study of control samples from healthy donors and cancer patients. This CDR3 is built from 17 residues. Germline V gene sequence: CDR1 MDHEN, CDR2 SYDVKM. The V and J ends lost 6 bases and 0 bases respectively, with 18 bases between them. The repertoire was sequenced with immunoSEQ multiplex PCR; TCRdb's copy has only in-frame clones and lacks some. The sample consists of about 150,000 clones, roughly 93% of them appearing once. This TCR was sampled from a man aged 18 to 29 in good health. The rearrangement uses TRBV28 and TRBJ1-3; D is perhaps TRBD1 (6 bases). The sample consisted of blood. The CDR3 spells CASRNSPGALSGNTIYF. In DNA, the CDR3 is TGTGCCAGCAGAAATTCGCCGGGGGCCCTCTCTGGAAACACCATATATTTT.